The clone carrying this T cell receptor beta chain has a count of ten or more. Its target is unknown. Regarding time point: newly diagnosed GD, antithyroid drugs for less than 3 months. PBMCs provided the RNA from which the TCR library was made. The entry originates in a study of regulatory T cells in long-lasting Graves disease. Overall study findings and caveats: The persistent group shared around 3,000 public clonotypes, more than the roughly 970 shared by new patients.

CDR3-region Arm-PCR and iRepertoire HTBI primers produced the TCR beta libraries. Original analysis: Overall, samples carried approximately 60 TRBV and 14 TRBJ segments. Via MiXCR, TCRdb re-called the multiplex PCR reads, giving one row per CDR3 protein. TCRdb, not the original authors, processed these V and J calls. This sample has 350,000 to 450,000 distinct CDR3 sequences, with about 15% found just once. Unmatched junction bases numbered 13, after V lost 7 bases and J lost 8 bases. The CDR3 length is 14 residues. Germline loops: CDR1 SGHRS, CDR2 YFSETQ. The data also belong to a second study, concerning T cells in Graves' hyperthyroidism and ophthalmopathy. From that study: The diagnostic basis comprised clinical symptoms, serum thyroxine and TRAb, thyroid ultrasound and orbital computed tomography.

This specimen consisted of peripheral blood mononuclear cells (PBMCs), obtained at new diagnosis, from a patient treated with antithyroid drugs. The sequence came from a woman aged 40 to 49 with Graves disease. The chain links TRBV5-1 to TRBJ1-2, with 8 bases fitting TRBD1. DNA for the CDR3: TGCGCCAGCGGAGTTCCAGGGGGCGCGGAAGGCTACACCTTC. Protein sequence: CASGVPGGAEGYTF.